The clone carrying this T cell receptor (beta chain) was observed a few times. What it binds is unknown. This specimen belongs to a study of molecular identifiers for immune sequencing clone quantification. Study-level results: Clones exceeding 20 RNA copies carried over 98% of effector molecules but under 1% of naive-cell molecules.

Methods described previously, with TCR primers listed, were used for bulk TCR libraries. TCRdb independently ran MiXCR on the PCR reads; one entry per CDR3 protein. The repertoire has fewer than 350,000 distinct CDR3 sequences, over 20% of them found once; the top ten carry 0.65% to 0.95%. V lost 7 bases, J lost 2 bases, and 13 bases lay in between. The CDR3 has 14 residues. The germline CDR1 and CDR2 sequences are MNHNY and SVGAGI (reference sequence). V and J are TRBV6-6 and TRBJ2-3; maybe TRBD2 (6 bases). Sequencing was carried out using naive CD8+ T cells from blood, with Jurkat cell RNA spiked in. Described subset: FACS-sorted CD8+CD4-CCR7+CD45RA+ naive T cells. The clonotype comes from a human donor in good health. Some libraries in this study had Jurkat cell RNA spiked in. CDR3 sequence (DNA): TGTGCCAGCATTCGGGCGGGAACCACAGATACGCAGTATTTT. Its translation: CASIRAGTTDTQYF.